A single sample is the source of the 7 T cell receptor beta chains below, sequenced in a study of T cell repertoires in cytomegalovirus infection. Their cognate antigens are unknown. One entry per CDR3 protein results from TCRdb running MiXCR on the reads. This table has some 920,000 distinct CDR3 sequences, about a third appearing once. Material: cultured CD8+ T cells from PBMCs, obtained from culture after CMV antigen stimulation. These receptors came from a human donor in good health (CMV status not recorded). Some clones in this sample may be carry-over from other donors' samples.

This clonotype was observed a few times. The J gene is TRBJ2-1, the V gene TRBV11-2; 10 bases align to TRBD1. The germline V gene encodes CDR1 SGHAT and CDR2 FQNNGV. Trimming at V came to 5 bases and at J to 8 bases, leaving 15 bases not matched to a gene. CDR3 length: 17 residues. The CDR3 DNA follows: TGTGCCAGCAGCCCCCGTTTTGGACAGGGGGTAGGGGATGAGCAGTTCTTC. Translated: CASSPRFGQGVGDEQFF.

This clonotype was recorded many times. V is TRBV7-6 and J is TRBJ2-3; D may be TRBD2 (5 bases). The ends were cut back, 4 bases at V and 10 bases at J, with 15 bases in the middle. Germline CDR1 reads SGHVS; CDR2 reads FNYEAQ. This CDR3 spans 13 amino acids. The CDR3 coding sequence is TGTGCCAGCAGCTCAGGACTGTCTGATCCGCAGTATTTT. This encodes CASSSGLSDPQYF.

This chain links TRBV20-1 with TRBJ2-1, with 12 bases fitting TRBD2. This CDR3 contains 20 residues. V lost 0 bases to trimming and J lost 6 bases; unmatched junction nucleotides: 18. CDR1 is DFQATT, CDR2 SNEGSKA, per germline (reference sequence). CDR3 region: CSARDRGASGGAPVANEQFF. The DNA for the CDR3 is TGCAGTGCTAGAGATAGAGGGGCTAGCGGGGGGGCCCCCGTTGCCAATGAGCAGTTCTTC.

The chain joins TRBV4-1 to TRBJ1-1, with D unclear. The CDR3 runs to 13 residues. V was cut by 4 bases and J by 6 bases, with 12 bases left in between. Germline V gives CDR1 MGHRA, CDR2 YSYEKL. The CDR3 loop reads CASSPSPWAEAFF. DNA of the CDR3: TGCGCCAGCAGCCCCTCACCCTGGGCTGAAGCTTTCTTT.

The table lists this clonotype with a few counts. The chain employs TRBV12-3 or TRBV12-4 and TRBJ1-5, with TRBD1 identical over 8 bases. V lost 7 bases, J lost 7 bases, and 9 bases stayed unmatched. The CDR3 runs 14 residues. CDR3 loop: CASTPGQGEQPQHF. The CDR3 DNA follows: TGTGCCAGCACCCCCGGACAGGGTGAGCAGCCCCAGCATTTT.

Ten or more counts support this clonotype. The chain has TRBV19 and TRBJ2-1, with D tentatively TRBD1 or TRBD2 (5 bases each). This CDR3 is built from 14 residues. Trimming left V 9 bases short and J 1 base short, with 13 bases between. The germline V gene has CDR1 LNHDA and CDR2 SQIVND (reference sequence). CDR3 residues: CASRDGSSYNEQFF. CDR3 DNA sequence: TGTGCCAGCCGGGACGGTTCTTCCTACAATGAGCAGTTCTTC.

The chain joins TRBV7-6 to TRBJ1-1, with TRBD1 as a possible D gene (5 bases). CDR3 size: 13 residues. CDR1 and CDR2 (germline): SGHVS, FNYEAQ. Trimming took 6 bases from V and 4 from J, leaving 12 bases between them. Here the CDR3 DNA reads TGTGCCAGCAGACGATCAAGGGGCACTGAAGCTTTCTTT. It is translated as CASRRSRGTEAFF.